Below, 30 T cell receptor beta chains from the same sample are listed, as sequenced in a study of blood T cell repertoires in COVID-19 (dated by TCRdb to the early 2020s). Libraries were built with the immunoSEQ multiplex PCR assay. TCRdb mirrors the immuneACCESS table, restricted to in-frame sequences. Some clones are absent from its copies; in checked studies, under half trace to an unresolved V gene, and the reason for the others is unknown. Here the sample has 96,000 or so clones; about 87% occur a single time. Of the sample, about 4.2% is held by the ten largest clones. Sequencing input: peripheral blood. The receptors derive from a human donor with COVID-19, enrolled during active disease. The donor label of this sample is uncertain.

V gene TRBV9 combines with J gene TRBJ2-1, with D uncertain. Trimming removed 3 bases from V and 6 bases from J, with 13 bases in between. This CDR3 spans 14 amino acids. Germline V lookup: CDR1 SGDLS, CDR2 YYNGEE. The CDR3 region has the DNA TGTGCCAGCAGCGGAAATAGCTTAGCCAATGAGCAGTTCTTC. It translates to CASSGNSLANEQFF. The full variable domain, its missing parts supplied by reference TRBV9 and TRBJ2-1, is DSGVTQTPKHLITATGQRVTLRCSPRSGDLSVYWYQQSLDQGLQFLIQYYNGEERAKGNILERFSAQQFPDLHSELNLSSLELGDSALYFCASSGNSLANEQFFGPGTRLTVL.

This clone came up once. This chain uses TRBV19 with TRBJ1-6; tentatively, D is TRBD1 (5 bases). Germline V gives CDR1 LNHDA, CDR2 SQIVND (reference sequence). The CDR3 sequence is 18 residues long. V lost 1 base and J 0 bases, leaving 13 bases between the germline ends. The CDR3 loop reads CASSIADGGYSYNSPLHF. CDR3 bases: TGTGCCAGTAGTATAGCAGATGGGGGGTACTCCTATAATTCACCCCTCCACTTT.

Comments on this clone: Other DNA sequences in this sample translate to the same CDR3. J is TRBJ1-6 and V is TRBV2; D unclear. The CDR3 is 14 residues long. Trimming stripped 0 bases from V and 6 bases from J, with 6 bases between. Germline CDR1 reads SNHLY; CDR2 reads FYNNEI. CDR3 region: CASSEARVNSPLHF. In nucleotides, the CDR3 is TGTGCCAGCAGTGAAGCGCGGGTTAATTCACCCCTCCACTTT.

This clone has just one count. The gene calls are TRBV5-1 and TRBJ2-1, with TRBD1 identical over 7 bases. V lost 1 base to trimming and J lost 0 bases; unmatched junction nucleotides: 7. Germline V gives CDR1 SGHRS, CDR2 YFSETQ. CDR3 size: 17 residues. The CDR3 coding sequence is TGCGCCAGCAGCTTGTCTACAGGGGCGAGCTCCTACAATGAGCAGTTCTTC. Its translation: CASSLSTGASSYNEQFF.

In DNA, the CDR3 is TGTGCCACCAGCAGAGAACAGGACTCCTACGAGCAGTACTTC. Its translation: CATSREQDSYEQYF. The rearrangement joins TRBV15 to TRBJ2-7; maybe TRBD1 (5 bases). Germline V lookup: CDR1 LNHNV, CDR2 YYDKDF (reference sequence). V lost 0 bases and J 0 bases, leaving 6 bases between the germline ends. This CDR3 has 14 amino acids.

The J gene is TRBJ1-1, the V gene TRBV18; D unclear. Germline V gene sequence: CDR1 KGHSH, CDR2 LQKENI. The CDR3 has 14 amino acids. V was trimmed by 2 bases and J by 0 bases, leaving 7 bases between them. CDR3 DNA: TGTGCCAGCTCACCAGGAGGGTTGAACACTGAAGCTTTCTTT. Translated, it gives CASSPGGLNTEAFF.

This rearrangement joins TRBV5-1 to TRBJ1-2; TRBD1 aligns across 8 bases. The V gene end was trimmed by 4 bases and the J gene end by 7 bases; junction bases not matched to a gene: 6. Germline-derived CDR1 and CDR2 are SGHRS and YFSETQ. CDR3 length: 13 amino acids. CDR3 nucleotides: TGCGCCAGCAGCCGAGGACAGGGAGTTGGCTACACCTTC. It is translated as CASSRGQGVGYTF.

The CDR3 reads CASSLTAAGRNEQYF. The DNA for the CDR3 is TGTGCCAGCAGCTTAACCGCCGCGGGTCGAAACGAGCAGTACTTC. The chain couples TRBV7-3 to TRBJ2-7; D possibly corresponds to TRBD2 (5 bases). Germline V gene lookup returns CDR1 SGHTA and CDR2 FQGTGA. The CDR3 consists of 15 residues. Trimming removed 0 bases at V and 5 bases at J, with 14 bases between.

This rearrangement joins TRBV28 to TRBJ2-7; TRBD1 aligns across 7 bases. The CDR3 is made up of 15 amino acids. V lost 7 bases to trimming and J lost 1 base; unmatched junction nucleotides: 10. The germline V gene encodes CDR1 MDHEN and CDR2 SYDVKM. In DNA form, the CDR3 reads TGTGCCAGCACCAATGAAAGGGGACAGTCCTACGAGCAGTACTTC. This sequence encodes CASTNERGQSYEQYF.

The chain has TRBV7-2 and TRBJ2-5; the D gene is possibly TRBD2 (5 bases). Trimming stripped 4 bases from V and 1 base from J, with 7 bases between. The germline gives CDR1 SGHTA, CDR2 FQGNSA. The CDR3 consists of 13 residues. The CDR3: CASSSGLQETQYF. The DNA for the CDR3 is TGTGCCAGCAGCTCCGGACTCCAAGAGACCCAGTACTTC.

Remarks on this clone: Other DNA sequences of this sample code for an identical CDR3. This sequence joins TRBV6-5 and TRBJ2-5; 7 bases align to TRBD1. This CDR3 has 13 residues. Unmatched junction bases numbered 5, after V lost 6 bases and J lost 4 bases. Germline V lookup: CDR1 MNHEY, CDR2 SVGAGI. The DNA of the CDR3 is TGTGCCAGCAGCCTGACAGGGCGAGAGACCCAGTACTTC. It translates to CASSLTGRETQYF.

This clone was seen a single time. The rearrangement joins TRBV18 to TRBJ2-3, with unresolved D. Germline V gene lookup returns CDR1 KGHSH and CDR2 LQKENI. This CDR3 has 16 residues. The ends were cut back, 3 bases at V and 0 bases at J, with 13 bases in the middle. The CDR3 DNA reads as TGTGCCAGCTCACCTCAGACTGGGTGGAGCACAGATACGCAGTATTTT. It yields the protein CASSPQTGWSTDTQYF. Filled out from reference TRBV18 and TRBJ2-3, the complete variable domain reads NAGVMQNPRHLVRRRGQEARLRCSPMKGHSHVYWYRQLPEEGLKFMVYLQKENIIDESGMPKERFSAEFPKEGPSILRIQQVVRGDSAAYFCASSPQTGWSTDTQYFGPGTRLTVL.

A single count supports this clone. This sequence joins TRBV24-1 and TRBJ1-2; D gene ambiguous. V shed 6 bases and J shed 3 bases, with 16 bases lying between them. Looked up from germline, CDR1 is KGHDR and CDR2 is SFDVKD. This CDR3 is built from 15 residues. CDR3 nucleotides: TGTGCCACCAGTCGCGGTGTGAGCGGGGACTATGGCTACACCTTC. This translates into CATSRGVSGDYGYTF.

The chain recombines TRBV27 with TRBJ1-2; a possible D gene is TRBD1 (5 bases). The CDR3 consists of 13 residues. Per the germline V gene, CDR1 is MNHEY and CDR2 is SMNVEV (reference sequence). V lost 6 bases and J 8 bases, leaving 16 bases between the germline ends. DNA for the CDR3: TGTGCCAGCAGAGGACAAGCCTTTAGGGGCTACACCTTC. It encodes CASRGQAFRGYTF.

The DNA for the CDR3 is TGTGCCAGCAGTACCACAGGGATTAAAAACGAGCAGTACTTC. Its protein product is CASSTTGIKNEQYF. The genes are TRBV3-1 (or the pseudogene TRBV3-2) and TRBJ2-7; possibly TRBD1 for D (6 bases). V was clipped by 6 bases and J by 5 bases, with 17 bases between them. Per germline, CDR1 LGHDT and CDR2 YNNKEL (reference sequence). This CDR3 has 14 residues.

This clone has a single count. The chain carries TRBV12-2 and TRBJ1-3. TRBV12-2 is shown as a pseudogene. CDR3 length equals 18 residues. For the CDR3, the DNA is TGTGCAAGTCGCTTATTACGGAACGCGGGTAACCCCGGAAACACCATATATTTT. Translated: CASRLLRNAGNPGNTIYF.

The J gene is TRBJ1-6, the V gene TRBV6-5; perhaps TRBD1 as D (5 bases). Germline CDR1 and CDR2: MNHEY and SVGAGI. The CDR3 spans 14 residues. V gave up 10 bases and J gave up 5 bases, with 15 bases separating them. In DNA form, the CDR3 reads TGTGCCACCACCAGGGTTGGGCATAATTCACCCCTCCACTTT. Protein: CATTRVGHNSPLHF.

The chain employs TRBV15 and TRBJ1-5, with no clear D. The germline gives CDR1 LNHNV, CDR2 YYDKDF (reference sequence). CDR3 size: 17 residues. Trimming shortened V by 0 bases and J by 0 bases, and 12 bases separated the two germline ends. The CDR3 sequence is CATSRDHVYNSNQPQHF. The CDR3 nucleotides are TGTGCCACCAGCAGAGATCACGTGTACAATAGCAATCAGCCCCAGCATTTT.

This CDR3 is CASSLIGHSGGEQYF. The CDR3 DNA reads TGTGCCAGCAGCTTGATAGGCCACTCGGGAGGCGAGCAGTACTTC. The J gene is TRBJ2-7, the V gene TRBV5-6; 7 bases agree with TRBD2. The CDR3 contains 15 residues. Trimming took 1 base from V and 6 from J; bases not matched to a gene: 10. Germline V gene lookup returns CDR1 SGHDT and CDR2 YYEEEE.

This chain connects TRBV11-3 to TRBJ1-5, with 8 bases that match TRBD1. CDR1 SGHNT and CDR2 YENEEA come from the germline V gene. This CDR3 comprises 18 residues. Germline trimming cut 0 bases from V and 0 bases from J; bases unmatched to any gene: 7. The DNA of the CDR3 is TGTGCCAGCAGCTTAGACACAGGGGGGAACTATAGCAATCAGCCCCAGCATTTT. Protein sequence: CASSLDTGGNYSNQPQHF.

The rearrangement links TRBV3-1 (or the pseudogene TRBV3-2) to TRBJ1-5, with D perhaps matching TRBD1 (5 bases). V dropped 0 bases and J dropped 11 bases, with 14 bases sitting between them. The CDR3 length is 14 residues. The germline V gene encodes CDR1 LGHDT and CDR2 YNNKEL (reference sequence). CDR3 loop: CASSQDRGGSAQHF. The DNA for the CDR3 is TGTGCCAGCAGCCAAGATCGCGGGGGTTCGGCCCAGCATTTT.

This chain joins TRBV11-2 and TRBJ2-7, with 8 bases lining up with TRBD2. The germline V gene has CDR1 SGHAT and CDR2 FQNNGV. The trim removed 6 bases at V and 13 bases at J, leaving 17 bases unmatched. The CDR3 is made up of 14 amino acids. CDR3 residues: CASRNVLGGGLVYF. CDR3 bases: TGTGCCAGCAGAAATGTTCTTGGCGGGGGGTTAGTATACTTC. The full variable domain, with the rest looked up from reference TRBV11-2 and TRBJ2-7, is EAGVAQSPRYKIIEKRQSVAFWCNPISGHATLYWYQQILGQGPKLLIQFQNNGVVDDSQLPKDRFSAERLKGVDSTLKIQPAKLEDSAVYLCASRNVLGGGLVYFGPGTRLTVT.

This sequence joins TRBV25-1 and TRBJ2-5, with a tentative D call TRBD2 (6 bases). Trimming took 6 bases from V and 2 from J, leaving 10 bases between them. There are 13 residues in the CDR3. Germline V gene sequence: CDR1 MGHDK, CDR2 SYGVNS. CDR3 sequence: CASRRGGQETQYF. In DNA, the CDR3 is TGTGCCAGCAGGCGGGGCGGACAAGAGACCCAGTACTTC.

The chain recombines TRBV7-9 with TRBJ1-6; maybe TRBD1 (5 bases). This CDR3 is built from 12 residues. With 5 bases removed from V and 13 bases from J, the gap between germline ends came to 12 bases. The germline CDR1 and CDR2 sequences are SEHNR and FQNEAQ (reference sequence). This CDR3 reads CASSDMQGPLHF. The CDR3 DNA sequence: TGTGCCAGCAGCGATATGCAGGGTCCCCTCCACTTT.

The V call is TRBV7-3, the J call TRBJ2-5, with 12 positions matching TRBD2. Per germline, CDR1 SGHTA and CDR2 FQGTGA. The CDR3 loop spans 16 amino acids. V trimming: 2 bases; J trimming: 4 bases; junction bases outside the gene matches: 5. CDR3 bases: TGTGCCAGCAGCTTAGTACTAGCGGGAGGCCTAGAGACCCAGTACTTC. It encodes CASSLVLAGGLETQYF.

J is TRBJ1-2 and V is TRBV5-6, with 7 bases that match TRBD1. With V trimmed by 0 bases and J by 2 bases, 4 bases remained unmatched. Germline V gene sequence: CDR1 SGHDT, CDR2 YYEEEE. CDR3 length: 15 amino acids. The CDR3 DNA sequence: TGTGCCAGCAGCTTGGCTCCGGACAGGAACTATGGCTACACCTTC. This gives the protein CASSLAPDRNYGYTF.

The chain carries TRBV25-1 and TRBJ2-7; 9 positions match TRBD1. V was clipped by 5 bases and J by 2 bases; unmatched bases: 7. The CDR3 length is 15 residues. CDR1 MGHDK and CDR2 SYGVNS come from the germline V gene. The CDR3 DNA reads as TGTGCCAGCAGTCCTGGACAGGGGCTCACCTACGAGCAGTACTTC. Translation: CASSPGQGLTYEQYF.

The V gene is TRBV3-1 (or the pseudogene TRBV3-2), the J gene TRBJ1-6; D unresolved. With 0 bases removed from V and 9 bases from J, the gap between germline ends came to 6 bases. The CDR3 sequence is 13 residues long. Germline loops: CDR1 LGHDT, CDR2 YNNKEL (reference sequence). This CDR3 reads CASSQESGSPLHF. The DNA of the CDR3 is TGTGCCAGCAGCCAAGAATCGGGTTCACCCCTCCACTTT.

The chain recombines TRBV6-5 with TRBJ2-5; D is perhaps TRBD2 (7 bases). V was trimmed by 7 bases and J by 1 base, leaving 16 bases between them. Germline values: CDR1 MNHEY, CDR2 SVGAGI. The CDR3 runs 15 residues. The CDR3 nucleotides read TGTGCCAGCACAAGGGCGGCGGGGGCCCAAGAGACCCAGTACTTC. Its translation: CASTRAAGAQETQYF.

The chain has TRBV2 and TRBJ2-3; D is unresolved. CDR3 length: 14 residues. V gave up 5 bases and J gave up 6 bases, with 15 bases separating them. Germline V gene sequence: CDR1 SNHLY, CDR2 FYNNEI. The CDR3 here is CASSRRPHADTQYF. DNA for the CDR3: TGTGCCAGCAGTCGCCGCCCCCACGCGGATACGCAGTATTTT.